This T cell receptor beta chain was captured by sequencing in a study of early T cells in non-severe SARS-CoV-2 infection. J gave up 4 bases and V 3 bases, and 9 bases lay outside the gene matches. This CDR3 is 15 amino acids long. Germline V gene sequence: CDR1 KGHSH, CDR2 LQKENI. Tagging with unique molecular identifiers was applied to individual cDNA molecules. MiXCR, applied by TCRdb to the 5' RACE reads, yields one record per CDR3 protein. The sample has tens of thousands of distinct CDR3 sequences; 4% to 5.5% are singletons. The sequenced sample consisted of whole blood. The clonotype originates from an adult who was a healthcare worker with PCR-confirmed SARS-CoV-2 infection or an uninfected control (not recorded which). The V call is TRBV18, the J call TRBJ2-7; TRBD2 matches at 7 bases. In nucleotides, the CDR3 is TGTGCCAGCTCACCCCTATTGGTGGGAGGGTACGAGCAGTACTTC. Translating gives CASSPLLVGGYEQYF.